One and the same sample provided the 19 T cell receptor beta chains below, sequenced in a study of blood T cells in healthy people across ages (dated by TCRdb to the mid-2010s). Libraries were made using 5' RACE. These reads were obtained on an Illumina HiSeq 2500. A second roughly 7 to 12 cycle PCR used a sample-barcoded 5' primer and a J-beta primer mix. In TCRdb, the public reads were trimmed at Q25 with fastp and aligned with MiXCR, with productive beta chains retained. For every CDR3 protein sequence, its rows merge into one entry that carries the most common genes and DNA. The sample table records approximately 900,000 distinct CDR3 sequences; 40% to 60% of these occur just once. The top ten constitute around an eighth of the sample. Sequenced material: blood. Every receptor here comes from a man aged 30 to 45 in good health.

The rearrangement joins TRBV2 to TRBJ1-3; TRBD1 matches 9 bases. The CDR3 runs to 15 residues. In germline, CDR1 is SNHLY, CDR2 FYNNEI. After removal of 7 bases from V and 8 bases from J, the junction contained 12 bases not matched to a gene. CDR3 coding DNA: TGTGCCAGCACCGCGGGACAGGGCCTACGAGACACCATATATTTT. It is translated as CASTAGQGLRDTIYF.

This chain connects TRBV3-1 to TRBJ1-2; D is unclear. Germline CDR1 is LGHDT and CDR2 is YNNKEL (reference sequence). The CDR3 consists of 12 residues. V dropped 1 base and J dropped 13 bases, with 13 bases sitting between them. CDR3 sequence reads: CASSQGLGESTF. CDR3 DNA sequence: TGTGCCAGCAGCCAAGGACTCGGCGAGTCCACCTTC.

The genes are TRBV6-6 and TRBJ1-5; D may be TRBD1 (6 bases). This CDR3 contains 15 residues. CDR1 and CDR2 from the germline V gene are MNHNY and SVGAGI (reference sequence). V lost 2 bases, J lost 2 bases, and 10 bases lay in between. The DNA of the CDR3 is TGTGCCAGCAGTTACGAGGGGGGACGCAATCAGCCCCAGCATTTT. The encoded protein is CASSYEGGRNQPQHF.

The chain carries TRBV7-8 and TRBJ2-1; the match to TRBD1 covers 8 bases. In germline, CDR1 is SGHVS, CDR2 FQNEAQ. The CDR3 has 15 amino acids. Unmatched junction bases numbered 7, after V lost 2 bases and J lost 7 bases. The CDR3: CASSLRRDRLNEQFF. The CDR3 DNA is TGTGCCAGCAGCTTACGCCGGGACAGGTTAAATGAGCAGTTCTTC. Looking up the rest from reference TRBV7-8 and TRBJ2-1 gives the full variable domain: GAGVSQSPRYKVAKRGQDVALRCDPISGHVSLFWYQQALGQGPEFLTYFQNEAQLDKSGLPSDRFFAERPEGSVSTLKIQRTQQEDSAVYLCASSLRRDRLNEQFFGPGTRLTVL.

The J gene is TRBJ2-1, the V gene TRBV5-1, with TRBD2 identical over 11 bases. V shed 10 bases, J shed 4 bases, and the junction held 10 bases outside the gene matches. The CDR3 contains 15 residues. Germline V gives CDR1 SGHRS, CDR2 YFSETQ. The CDR3 sequence: CAGTPSGGSYNEQFF. CDR3 sequence (DNA): TGCGCCGGCACCCCTAGCGGGGGGTCTTACAATGAGCAGTTCTTC.

The chain uses TRBV28 and TRBJ2-7, with TRBD1 matching 7 bases. This CDR3 region has 15 residues. Germline CDR1 reads MDHEN; CDR2 reads SYDVKM. The trim removed 3 bases at V and 2 bases at J, leaving 7 bases unmatched. The CDR3 region has the DNA TGTGCCAGCAGTTTGGAGGACAGGCATACCTACGAGCAGTACTTC. Translated, it gives CASSLEDRHTYEQYF.

This clonotype was counted once. This chain joins TRBV12-3 or TRBV12-4 and TRBJ2-3; 7 nucleotides agree with TRBD2. This CDR3 has 15 residues. The J segment lost 1 base and the V segment lost 8 bases, leaving 9 bases of the junction unmatched. The CDR3 sequence is CASSILGGGTDTQYF. The CDR3 coding sequence is TGTGCCAGCTCGATTCTGGGGGGGGGCACAGATACGCAGTATTTT.

This chain connects TRBV9 to TRBJ2-5; D might be TRBD2 (6 bases). The ends were cut back, 4 bases at V and 5 bases at J, with 18 bases in the middle. The CDR3 sequence is 15 residues long. The germline V gene encodes CDR1 SGDLS and CDR2 YYNGEE. CDR3 in amino acids: CASSLGGTSRETQYF. The CDR3 DNA sequence: TGTGCCAGCAGCCTAGGCGGGACCTCCAGGGAGACCCAGTACTTC.

This chain joins TRBV18 and TRBJ2-5; weak D call: TRBD1 (5 bases). The J call is doubtful: the DNA matches TRBJ2-7 better. Germline assignment: CDR1 KGHSH and CDR2 LQKENI. This CDR3 is built from 14 residues. The CDR3 loop is CASSLAELTGEQYF. CDR3 nucleotide sequence: TGTGCCAGCTCATTGGCAGAGCTCACAGGCGAGCAGTACTTC.

The chain is built from TRBV4-2 and TRBJ1-6, with TRBD1 matching over 8 bases. The CDR3 has 16 amino acids. Germline V gene lookup returns CDR1 LGHNA and CDR2 YNFKEQ. V trimming: 0 bases; J trimming: 6 bases; junction bases outside the gene matches: 4. The CDR3 DNA follows: TGTGCCAGCAGCCAAGATCTGACAGGGGTTAATTCACCCCTCCACTTT. Translating it yields CASSQDLTGVNSPLHF.

The rearrangement links TRBV10-3 to TRBJ2-3, with 7 bases identical to TRBD2. Losses at the gene ends were 4 bases for V and 3 bases for J; bases not matched to a gene: 4. The germline CDR1 and CDR2 sequences are ENHRY and SYGVKD. The CDR3 loop spans 14 amino acids. The CDR3 reads CAISVGGGTDTQYF. The CDR3 DNA follows: TGTGCCATCAGTGTTGGGGGAGGGACAGATACGCAGTATTTT.

The rearrangement links TRBV29-1 to TRBJ1-2, with D maybe TRBD1 (6 bases). V gave up 7 bases and J gave up 8 bases, with 17 bases separating them. CDR3 length: 12 residues. Germline V gene data show CDR1 as SQVTM and CDR2 as ANQGSEA. DNA for the CDR3: TGCAGCGCCGAGGGGGGGCCGGGGGGCTACACCTTC. Its translation: CSAEGGPGGYTF.

This clonotype was observed a handful of times. This chain joins TRBV3-1 and TRBJ1-1; the D is unclear. With 6 bases removed from V and 1 base from J, the gap between germline ends came to 15 bases. The germline V gene has CDR1 LGHDT and CDR2 YNNKEL (reference sequence). The CDR3 covers 15 residues. The CDR3 nucleotides read TGTGCCAGCAGTTCAAGTGGGCAGGCGAACACTGAAGCTTTCTTT. Its translation is CASSSSGQANTEAFF.

The CDR3 nucleotides read TGTGCCAGCAGTTTAACGGACAGGGGATACAATGAGCAGTTCTTC. This gives the protein CASSLTDRGYNEQFF. The chain couples TRBV28 to TRBJ2-1; 9 positions agree with TRBD1. The CDR3 length is 15 residues. V was pared by 2 bases and J by 4 bases, with 3 bases of the junction left unmatched. The germline gives CDR1 MDHEN, CDR2 SYDVKM. Full variable domain (remainder filled in from reference TRBV28 and TRBJ2-1): DVKVTQSSRYLVKRTGEKVFLECVQDMDHENMFWYRQDPGLGLRLIYFSYDVKMKEKGDIPEGYSVSREKKERFSLILESASTNQTSMYLCASSLTDRGYNEQFFGPGTRLTVL.

This sequence joins TRBV20-1 and TRBJ1-2; TRBD1 matches at 7 bases. The CDR3 is made up of 14 amino acids. V lost 0 bases and J lost 6; bases outside the gene matches: 7. Germline V lookup: CDR1 DFQATT, CDR2 SNEGSKA (reference sequence). The CDR3 DNA reads as TGCAGTGCTAGAGATTCGGGACAGCTAAATGGCTACACCTTC. Its translation is CSARDSGQLNGYTF.

The CDR3 reads CASRKTGTGGGNNEQFF. CDR3 DNA sequence: TGTGCCAGCAGGAAGACCGGGACAGGGGGAGGAAACAATGAGCAGTTCTTC. The gene calls are TRBV3-1 and TRBJ2-1; 11 nucleotides agree with TRBD1. The J segment lost 5 bases and the V segment lost 6 bases, leaving 12 bases of the junction unmatched. CDR1 and CDR2 from the germline V gene are LGHDT and YNNKEL (reference sequence). The CDR3 is made up of 17 amino acids.

The rearrangement uses TRBV6-5 and TRBJ1-1, with a tentative D call TRBD1 (5 bases). CDR3 size: 13 residues. V was pared by 0 bases and J by 8 bases, with 10 bases between. Germline CDR1 and CDR2: MNHEY and SVGAGI. The CDR3 DNA reads as TGTGCCAGCAGTTACTCGATCGGGGCCGAAGCTTTCTTT. Amino acids: CASSYSIGAEAFF.

This clonotype appeared a single time. The rearrangement links TRBV4-1 to TRBJ2-3, with TRBD2 matching 8 bases. The CDR3 sequence is 17 residues long. The germline V gene encodes CDR1 MGHRA and CDR2 YSYEKL. The J segment lost 1 base and the V segment lost 4 bases, leaving 10 bases of the junction unmatched. CDR3 region: CASSPWGPAGGTDTQYF. The CDR3 DNA sequence: TGCGCCAGCAGCCCCTGGGGACCAGCGGGGGGCACAGATACGCAGTATTTT.

This clonotype was observed a handful of times. The chain has TRBV3-1 and TRBJ2-7; D call uncertain. The germline gives CDR1 LGHDT, CDR2 YNNKEL (reference sequence). The V and J ends lost 11 bases and 3 bases respectively, with 14 bases between them. This CDR3 has 12 residues. CDR3 sequence: CASKGIDYEQYF. The CDR3 nucleotides read TGTGCCTCCAAAGGGATCGACTACGAGCAGTACTTC.